This TCR beta chain comes out of a study of blood T cell repertoires in COVID-19. Study-wide context: The United States, Italy and Spain supplied acute and convalescent COVID-19 samples. From T cells, B-cell-depleted T cells, or PBMCs came the material, which was cDNA or gDNA.

Data came from immunoSEQ multiplex PCR; TCRdb stores just in-frame clones and leaves some out. The sample includes around 250,000 clones, around 80% of them seen just once. CDR3 length: 15 residues. V shed 3 bases, J shed 3 bases, and the junction held 7 bases outside the gene matches. Per the germline V gene, CDR1 is SGHVS and CDR2 is FNYEAQ. This rearrangement joins TRBV7-6 to TRBJ2-5, with 7 bases that match TRBD2. Sequencing input: peripheral blood. The receptor's source is an elderly man with acute or convalescent COVID-19. Written as DNA, the CDR3 is TGTGCCAGCAGCTTTGGCGGGAGTGCCGAAGAGACCCAGTACTTC. Amino acids: CASSFGGSAEETQYF.